This T cell receptor (beta chain) originates from a study of T cells in Graves' hyperthyroidism and ophthalmopathy. Broader study findings: Blood also showed most of the thyroid clonotypes that were expanded above 0.001.

TCR beta CDR3 region amplification was performed from RNA transcripts. HTBI primers drove first-round RT-PCR of the TCR CDR3. TCRdb recomputed calls from the multiplex PCR reads with MiXCR, one row per CDR3 protein. The table includes approximately 690,000 distinct CDR3 sequences, about 14% detected once. This clonotype occurred a few times. As yet, its antigen is unknown. At least 3 on the Clinical Activity Score was recorded for ophthalmopathy patients, who also had NOSPECS grade at least 4 and duration under 3 months. Thyroid ultrasound, orbital computed tomography, clinical symptoms, and serum thyroxine and TRAb underpinned diagnoses. Isolation of PBMCs was performed on around 10 ml fresh peripheral blood. Germline assignment: CDR1 MDHEN and CDR2 SYDVKM. The CDR3 runs to 13 residues. V lost 3 bases to trimming and J lost 4 bases, with 9 bases between them.

V gene TRBV28 combines with J gene TRBJ1-2; no clear D. Source material: blood. This TCR was sampled from a woman in her 50s with Graves' ophthalmopathy. CDR3 region: CASSLPQSYGYTF. CDR3 in DNA: TGTGCCAGCAGTTTGCCGCAGTCCTATGGCTACACCTTC.